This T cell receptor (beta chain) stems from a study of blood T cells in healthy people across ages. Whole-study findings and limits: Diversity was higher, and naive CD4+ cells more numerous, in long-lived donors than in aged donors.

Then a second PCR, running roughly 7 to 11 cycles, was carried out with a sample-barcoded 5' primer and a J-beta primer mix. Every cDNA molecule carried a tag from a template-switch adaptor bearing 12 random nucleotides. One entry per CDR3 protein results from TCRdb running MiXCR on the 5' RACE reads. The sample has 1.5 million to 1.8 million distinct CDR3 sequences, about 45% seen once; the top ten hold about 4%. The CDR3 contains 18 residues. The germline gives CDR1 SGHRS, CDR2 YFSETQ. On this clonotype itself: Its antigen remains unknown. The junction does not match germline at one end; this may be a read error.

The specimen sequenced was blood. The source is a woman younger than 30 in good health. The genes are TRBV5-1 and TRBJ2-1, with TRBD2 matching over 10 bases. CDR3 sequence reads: CASMSGTSAVSSYSEQFF. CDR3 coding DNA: TGCGCCAGCATGTCCGGGACTAGCGCTGTGAGCTCCTACAGTGAGCAGTTCTTC.